The T cell receptor (beta chain) under discussion was sequenced for a study of response to subunit inactivated influenza vaccine. Overall study findings and caveats: The authors proposed limited new T cell recruitment per seasonal influenza vaccination.

Germline V CDR1 and CDR2: DFQATT, SNEGSKA (reference sequence). The trim removed 6 bases at V and 2 bases at J, leaving 6 bases unmatched. The CDR3 is 14 residues long. MiXCR was run by TCRdb on the RT-PCR reads, yielding one entry per CDR3 protein. The table lists more than 550,000 distinct CDR3 sequences, roughly 10% of them singletons. This clonotype occurred a few times. The antigen remains undetermined. The V and J genes are TRBV20-1 and TRBJ2-3, with 9 bases that match TRBD2. This TCR was recovered from a man aged 50-60 years who received an inactivated influenza vaccine. The source material was PBMCs from blood, sampled on the day of vaccination. DNA of the CDR3: TGCAGTGCCAAAGTAGCGGGGGTCACAGATACGCAGTATTTT. This encodes CSAKVAGVTDTQYF.